This T cell receptor beta chain was obtained from a study of neoadjuvant anti-PD-1 for oral cavity cancer. Time point: after neoadjuvant nivolumab, at surgical resection. General study findings and limits: Non-responders to neoadjuvant nivolumab had significantly more clonal PBMC T cells than responders.

Germline CDR1 reads MDHEN; CDR2 reads SYDVKM. This CDR3 comprises 16 residues. Trimming at V came to 3 bases and at J to 5 bases, leaving 9 bases not matched to a gene. Six replicates per PBMC sample, mostly from approximately 0.45 ug of genomic DNA. This table comes from immunoSEQ multiplex PCR, and its TCRdb copy is limited to in-frame clones, with some not included. The top ten clones hold 2.5% to 3% of a sample with approximately 13,000 clones, 71% of them seen once. In the case of this clone: The antigen is not known.

The clonotype was recovered from a person aged 40 to 85 with oral cavity squamous cell carcinoma. The sequencing here drew on PBMCs, taken after nivolumab (anti-PD-1) treatment. This sequence joins TRBV28 and TRBJ2-7, with TRBD2 matching over 11 bases. The CDR3 here is CASSLVSGRARDEQYF. Here the CDR3 DNA reads TGTGCCAGCAGTTTGGTTAGCGGGAGGGCCCGGGACGAGCAGTACTTC.